The 21 T cell receptor beta chains below were found in one sample sequenced in a study of cytomegalovirus exposure and HLA in healthy donors. It was with 60 Vbeta and 13 Jbeta primers that the PCR ran. Profiled with immunoSEQ multiplex PCR; TCRdb holds only in-frame clones, not every one. The repertoire holds 60,000 to 85,000 clones, about 84% seen once, with roughly 3.5% in the top ten. Sample: PBMCs. These TCRs come from a man aged 40-55 years in good health and CMV-seronegative.

The rearrangement joins TRBV15 to TRBJ1-1, with 7 bases that match TRBD1. The CDR3 is 15 residues long. The ends lost 5 bases at V and 1 base at J; junction bases unmatched: 7. From germline, CDR1 is LNHNV and CDR2 YYDKDF (reference sequence). The DNA of the CDR3 is TGTGCCACCAGCTCAAGGACAGGCCGGAACACTGAAGCTTTCTTT. Amino acids: CATSSRTGRNTEAFF.

The chain has TRBV6-1 and TRBJ2-5; 9 bases are shared with TRBD1. Gene TRBJ2-7 matches the end of the DNA better, so the J call may be wrong. CDR3 length equals 15 residues. CDR1 MNHNS and CDR2 SASEGT come from the germline V gene. The CDR3 DNA is TGTGCCAGCAGTGAGAGACAGGGGGTTCGCTACGAGCAGTACTTC. Encoded protein: CASSERQGVRYEQYF.

This chain connects TRBV6-5 to TRBJ1-1; 7 bases line up with TRBD1. The junction had 9 bases not matched to a gene; V was cut back by 4 bases and J by 1 base. Germline CDR1 and CDR2: MNHEY and SVGAGI. The CDR3 is made up of 16 amino acids. DNA of the CDR3: TGTGCCAGCAGTTGGGGCAAAAGGACAGGGAACACTGAAGCTTTCTTT. This codes for CASSWGKRTGNTEAFF.

The chain employs TRBV30 and TRBJ1-6; possible D gene TRBD1, 6 bases. The CDR3 has 12 amino acids. Germline V gives CDR1 GTSNPN, CDR2 SVGIG (reference sequence). V shed 0 bases and J shed 13 bases, with 10 bases lying between them. The CDR3 spells CAWSVQGLPLHF. The CDR3 DNA reads TGTGCCTGGAGTGTACAGGGTCTCCCCCTCCACTTT.

The chain is built from TRBV9 and TRBJ1-6, with D hard to call. This CDR3 is 14 amino acids long. V was pared by 4 bases and J by 0 bases, with 5 bases between. CDR1 is SGDLS, CDR2 YYNGEE, per germline. For the CDR3, the DNA is TGTGCCAGCAGCTTTAGCTCCTATAATTCACCCCTCCACTTT. This gives the protein CASSFSSYNSPLHF.

A single count supports this clone. This chain joins TRBV7-9 and TRBJ1-1, with a weak D call TRBD1 (5 bases). The V end lost 4 bases, the J end lost 7 bases, and 16 bases lay between the germline ends. Germline assignment: CDR1 SEHNR and CDR2 FQNEAQ (reference sequence). The CDR3 covers 14 residues. The CDR3 spells CASSSTPGQGEAFF. For the CDR3, the DNA is TGTGCCAGCAGCTCGACCCCAGGGCAAGGTGAAGCTTTCTTT.

The rearrangement uses TRBV27 and TRBJ1-1, with unresolved D. Germline loops: CDR1 MNHEY, CDR2 SMNVEV (reference sequence). The CDR3 loop spans 13 amino acids. The V and J ends lost 2 bases and 1 base respectively, with 5 bases between them. This CDR3 reads CASSLMANTEAFF. CDR3 sequence (DNA): TGTGCCAGCAGTTTAATGGCGAACACTGAAGCTTTCTTT.

The chain links TRBV28 to TRBJ2-1, with D possibly TRBD2 on 6 matching bases. CDR3 length equals 13 residues. The V end lost 3 bases, the J end lost 7 bases, and 10 bases lay between the germline ends. Germline V lookup: CDR1 MDHEN, CDR2 SYDVKM. CDR3 nucleotides: TGTGCCAGCAGTTTTGGGACTCGAAATGAGCAGTTCTTC. This encodes CASSFGTRNEQFF.

The CDR3 bases are TGTGCCAGCTCGGCGCGGGGGCTCTATGGCTACACCTTC. Translated: CASSARGLYGYTF. The chain combines TRBV18 with TRBJ1-2; a weak D match, TRBD1 (6 bases). V lost 6 bases to trimming and J lost 4 bases, with 12 bases between them. The germline V gene encodes CDR1 KGHSH and CDR2 LQKENI. There are 13 residues in the CDR3.

The chain uses TRBV27 and TRBJ1-2; D might be TRBD1 (5 bases). Germline loops: CDR1 MNHEY, CDR2 SMNVEV (reference sequence). V lost 0 bases to trimming and J lost 7 bases, with 18 bases between them. This CDR3 region has 16 residues. The CDR3 DNA is TGTGCCAGCAGTTTATCCCCCCAGGGAGGGTTGGGTGGCTACACCTTC. It yields the protein CASSLSPQGGLGGYTF.

The rearrangement uses TRBV5-1 and TRBJ2-2; unclear D gene. The ends were cut back, 4 bases at V and 1 base at J, with 8 bases in the middle. This CDR3 spans 14 amino acids. Germline loops: CDR1 SGHRS, CDR2 YFSETQ. The CDR3 reads CASSGDGNTGELFF. CDR3 in DNA: TGCGCCAGCAGCGGAGACGGGAACACCGGGGAGCTGTTTTTT.

The chain recombines TRBV7-9 with TRBJ1-2, with 9 bases fitting TRBD1. Germline-derived CDR1 and CDR2 are SEHNR and FQNEAQ (reference sequence). V lost 2 bases, J lost 2 bases, and 6 bases stayed unmatched. This CDR3 comprises 16 residues. CDR3 in DNA: TGTGCCAGCAGCTTATTCTCCGGGACAGGGAACTATGGCTACACCTTC. It codes for CASSLFSGTGNYGYTF.

The chain has TRBV4-1 and TRBJ2-7; 9 nucleotides line up with TRBD1. The germline gives CDR1 MGHRA, CDR2 YSYEKL. CDR3 size: 15 residues. Losses at the gene ends were 6 bases for V and 0 bases for J; bases not matched to a gene: 6. CDR3 amino acids: CASRSRQGGSYEQYF. For the CDR3, the DNA is TGCGCCAGCAGATCAAGACAGGGGGGCTCCTACGAGCAGTACTTC.

The chain recombines TRBV6-1 with TRBJ2-3; tentatively, D is TRBD1 (5 bases). The CDR3 is made up of 12 amino acids. Germline lookup yields CDR1 MNHNS and CDR2 SASEGT. V lost 7 bases, J lost 6 bases, and 11 bases lay in between. The CDR3 sequence is CASKSRADTQYF. DNA for the CDR3: TGTGCCAGCAAGAGCAGGGCGGATACGCAGTATTTT.

The gene calls are TRBV6-5 and TRBJ1-2, with D unresolved. The V gene's germline CDR1 is MNHEY and CDR2 SVGAGI. The CDR3 has 14 amino acids. The V and J ends lost 4 bases and 2 bases respectively, with 11 bases between them. The CDR3, as DNA: TGTGCCAGCAGTTTCCTTCTCCCGAACTATGGCTACACCTTC. Translated: CASSFLLPNYGYTF.

V gene TRBV14 combines with J gene TRBJ2-3, with 8 positions matching TRBD1. With V trimmed by 2 bases and J by 6 bases, 1 base remained unmatched. The CDR3 is 13 amino acids. In germline, CDR1 is SGHDN, CDR2 FVKESK. The CDR3 reads CASSQQGADTQYF. The CDR3 DNA is TGTGCCAGCAGCCAACAGGGGGCGGATACGCAGTATTTT.

This clone has a handful of counts. The chain recombines TRBV5-1 with TRBJ1-1; D not certain. CDR1 is SGHRS and CDR2 is YFSETQ in the germline V gene. The CDR3 sequence is 13 residues long. V dropped 2 bases and J dropped 2 bases, with 7 bases sitting between them. CDR3 nucleotide sequence: TGCGCCAGCAGCTTAACAGTAAACACTGAAGCTTTCTTT. It translates to CASSLTVNTEAFF.

There are a few counts of this clone. The same CDR3 is also encoded by other DNA sequences in this sample. V is TRBV6-6 and J is TRBJ2-7, with 11 positions matching TRBD1. Germline assignment: CDR1 MNHNY and CDR2 SVGAGI (reference sequence). The V segment lost 2 bases and the J segment 6 bases; nucleotides outside the gene matches: 6. The CDR3 loop spans 15 amino acids. CDR3 coding DNA: TGTGCCAGCAGTTACCCCGGGACAGGGGGGGCCGAGCAGTACTTC. Protein sequence: CASSYPGTGGAEQYF.

The V call is TRBV7-2, the J call TRBJ2-1, with a weak D call TRBD2 (7 bases). The germline V gene encodes CDR1 SGHTA and CDR2 FQGNSA. This CDR3 contains 17 residues. The V and J ends lost 2 bases and 6 bases respectively, with 20 bases between them. The CDR3 here is CASSLIIGGAAGNEQFF. The CDR3 DNA reads TGTGCCAGCAGCTTAATAATTGGGGGGGCCGCAGGCAATGAGCAGTTCTTC.

V and J are TRBV19 and TRBJ2-1; 9 bases line up with TRBD2. Germline assignment: CDR1 LNHDA and CDR2 SQIVND (reference sequence). The CDR3 loop spans 14 amino acids. V was pared by 7 bases and J by 3 bases, with 4 bases of the junction left unmatched. CDR3 DNA sequence: TGTGCCAGTAACCCGACTAGCGGCTACAATGAGCAGTTCTTC. Its translation is CASNPTSGYNEQFF.

V is TRBV27 and J is TRBJ1-3; tentatively, D is TRBD1 (6 bases). The CDR3 is 15 residues long. The V end lost 5 bases, the J end lost 0 bases, and 11 bases lay between the germline ends. Germline assignment: CDR1 MNHEY and CDR2 SMNVEV (reference sequence). The CDR3 region is CASSRTGTSGNTIYF. DNA for the CDR3: TGTGCCAGCAGTCGAACAGGGACCTCTGGAAACACCATATATTTT.